This passage covers 2 T cell receptor beta chains from one sample sequenced in a study of post-analysis software for immune sequencing data. Study conclusions and caveats: Five TRBV segments (TRBV5-6, TRBV5-1 and TRBV20-1 among them) occurred more frequently in patients than in controls.

Included in the TCR beta cDNA libraries were unique molecular identifiers. TCRdb ran MiXCR on the PCR reads and lists one entry per CDR3 protein. The sample contains 600,000 to 700,000 distinct CDR3 sequences, around 60% of which appear only once. No cognate antigen is known for these TCRs. Input material: blood. The receptors here all came from a girl between 2 and 10 years old with multiple sclerosis.

This clonotype is a singleton in its sample. The rearrangement links TRBV5-5 to TRBJ2-1; 12 bases agree with TRBD2. Germline V gene data show CDR1 as SGHKS and CDR2 as YYEKEE (reference sequence). V trimming: 3 bases; J trimming: 6 bases; junction bases outside the gene matches: 7. This CDR3 is 16 amino acids long. The CDR3 reads CASSSTGTSGFNEQFF. The CDR3 region has the DNA TGTGCCAGCAGCTCCACCGGGACTAGCGGGTTCAATGAGCAGTTCTTC. Full variable domain (outside the CDR3, taken from reference TRBV5-5 and TRBJ2-1): DAGVTQSPTHLIKTRGQQVTLRCSPISGHKSVSWYQQVLGQGPQFIFQYYEKEERGRGNFPDRFSARQFPNYSSELNVNALLLGDSALYLCASSSTGTSGFNEQFFGPGTRLTVL.

V usage is TRBV7-3 and J usage is TRBJ2-3; the D gene could be TRBD1 or TRBD2 (5 bases each). The CDR3 loop spans 15 amino acids. Germline loops: CDR1 SGHTA, CDR2 FQGTGA. V was pared by 6 bases and J by 8 bases, with 21 bases between. CDR3 region: CASSSSGTTPVTQYF. The CDR3 nucleotides read TGTGCCAGCAGTTCCTCCGGGACCACCCCGGTTACGCAGTATTTT.